The source of this T cell receptor (beta chain) is a study of CD8+CD57+ T cells in acquired aplastic anemia. CD8+CD57+ cell expansion, shown by flow cytometry, had occurred in the patients selected for sequencing. This CDR3 region has 15 residues. Germline CDR1 is SGHTA and CDR2 is FQGTGA. Between the trimmed V and J ends, which lost 5 bases and 2 bases, there was a span of 14 bases. Investigators profiled TCR beta VDJ and CDR3 from genomic DNA template. TCRdb reprocessed the reads with MiXCR, giving one entry per CDR3 protein. The sample yields 250,000 to 350,000 distinct CDR3 sequences, under 65% seen once.

The specimen was sorted CD4+, CD8+, or CD8+CD57+ T cells (not recorded which) from PBMCs. This chain connects TRBV7-3 to TRBJ2-3; D is unclear. The TCR sequence derives from a human donor with aplastic anemia. CDR3 nucleotide sequence: TGTGCCAGCAGCCCCTCCCTAAGCGCCACAGATACGCAGTATTTT. It yields the protein CASSPSLSATDTQYF.